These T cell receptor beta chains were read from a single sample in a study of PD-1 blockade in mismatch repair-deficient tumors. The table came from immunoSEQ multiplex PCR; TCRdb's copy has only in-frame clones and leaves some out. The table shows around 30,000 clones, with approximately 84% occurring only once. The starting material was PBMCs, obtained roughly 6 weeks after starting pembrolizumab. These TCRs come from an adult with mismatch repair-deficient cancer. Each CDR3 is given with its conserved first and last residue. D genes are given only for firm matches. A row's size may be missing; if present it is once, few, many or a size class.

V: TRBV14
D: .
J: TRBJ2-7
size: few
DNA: TGTGCCAGCAGCCAAGAACTGTTCTCCTACGAGCAGTACTTC
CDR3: CASSQELFSYEQYF

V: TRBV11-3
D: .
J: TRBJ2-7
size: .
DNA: TGTGCCAGCAGCTTCCCGGGGGACAGCGAGCAGTACTTC
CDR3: CASSFPGDSEQYF

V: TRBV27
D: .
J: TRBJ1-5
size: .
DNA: TGTGCCAGCAGTTTATCGGCGGGGGAAGGCAATCAGCCCCAGCATTTT
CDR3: CASSLSAGEGNQPQHF

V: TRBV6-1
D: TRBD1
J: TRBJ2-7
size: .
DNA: TGTGCCAGCAGTCGAAGGACAGGGATCGACGAGCAGTACTTC
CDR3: CASSRRTGIDEQYF

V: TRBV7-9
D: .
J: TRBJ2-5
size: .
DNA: TGTGCCAGCAGCCTGGGGGCGGGGGCGAAGACCCAGTACTTC
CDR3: CASSLGAGAKTQYF

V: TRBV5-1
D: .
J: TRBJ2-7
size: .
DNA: TGCGCCAGCAGCTTTCGCGCGCCTGGGGGGGAGCAGTACTTC
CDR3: CASSFRAPGGEQYF

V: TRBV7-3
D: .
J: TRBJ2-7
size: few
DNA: TGTGCCAGCAGCTTACAAGGGGCTGGTCGGTACGAGCAGTACTTC
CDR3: CASSLQGAGRYEQYF

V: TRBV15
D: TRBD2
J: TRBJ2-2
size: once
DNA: TGTGCCACCAGCAAACTAGCGGGAGGGACCGGGGAGCTGTTTTTT
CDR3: CATSKLAGGTGELFF

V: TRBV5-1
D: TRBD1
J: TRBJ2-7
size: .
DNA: TGCGCCAGCAGTTTTGGACAGGGGGCGCGATACGAGCAGTACTTC
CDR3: CASSFGQGARYEQYF

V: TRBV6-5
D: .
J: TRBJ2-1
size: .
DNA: TGTGCCAGCAGTTTCCGGGCCTACAATGAGCAGTTCTTC
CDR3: CASSFRAYNEQFF

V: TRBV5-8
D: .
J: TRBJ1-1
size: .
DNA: TGTGCCAGCAGCTCGAATATGGGACAGAACACTGAAGCTTTCTTT
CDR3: CASSSNMGQNTEAFF

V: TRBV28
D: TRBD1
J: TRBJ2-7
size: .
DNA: TGTGCCAGCAGTTCCCCTGGACAGGCCTCCTACGAGCAGTACTTC
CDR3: CASSSPGQASYEQYF

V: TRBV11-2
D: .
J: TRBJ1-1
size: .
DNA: TGTGCCAGCAGCTTATTGAGACGGGGGACTGAAGCTTTCTTT
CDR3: CASSLLRRGTEAFF

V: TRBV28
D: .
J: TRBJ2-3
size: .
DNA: TGTGCCAGCAGGTTGCCAGGGACTGATACGCAGTATTTT
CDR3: CASRLPGTDTQYF

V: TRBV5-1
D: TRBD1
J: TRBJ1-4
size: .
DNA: TGCGCCAGCAGCCCAGGACAGGGGAGAGGGGCCGACGAAAAACTGTTTTTT
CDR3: CASSPGQGRGADEKLFF

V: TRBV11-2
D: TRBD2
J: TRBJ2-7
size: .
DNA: TGTGCCAGCAGATACCGAGTAGCGGGAAAGGGGGGGGAGCAGTACTTC
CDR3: CASRYRVAGKGGEQYF

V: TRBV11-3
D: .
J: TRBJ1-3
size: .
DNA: TGTGCCAGCAGCTCGACAGGTTCATCCGGAAACACCATATATTTT
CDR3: CASSSTGSSGNTIYF

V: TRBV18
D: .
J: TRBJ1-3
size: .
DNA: TGTGCCAGCTCACCCGACAGCTCTGGAAACACCATATATTTT
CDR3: CASSPDSSGNTIYF

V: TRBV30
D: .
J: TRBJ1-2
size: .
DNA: TGTGCCTGGAGTGTTAAACAGGGTGGTGGCTACACCTTC
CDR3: CAWSVKQGGGYTF

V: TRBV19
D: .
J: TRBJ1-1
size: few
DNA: TGTGCCAGTAGTATGCGTAGAGGACGGGACATCATGAACACTGAAGCTTTCTTT
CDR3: CASSMRRGRDIMNTEAFF

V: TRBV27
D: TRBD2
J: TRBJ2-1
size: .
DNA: TGTGCCAGCAGTTTATCAGGAGCGGGAGGGCCCTCCTACAATGAGCAGTTCTTC
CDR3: CASSLSGAGGPSYNEQFF

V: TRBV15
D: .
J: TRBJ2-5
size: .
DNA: TGTGCCACCAGCAGAGATCAGGGGAAAGAGACCCAGTACTTC
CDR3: CATSRDQGKETQYF

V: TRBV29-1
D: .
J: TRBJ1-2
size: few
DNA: TGCAGCGCAGTACTATCAAGGCTTGGCTACACCTTC
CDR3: CSAVLSRLGYTF

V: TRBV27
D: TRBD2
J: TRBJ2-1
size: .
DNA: TGTGCCAGCAGCCCCCAAAGGGTAGCGGGGAGTCATGAGCAGTTCTTC
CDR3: CASSPQRVAGSHEQFF

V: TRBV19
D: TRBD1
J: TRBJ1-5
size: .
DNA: TGTGCCAGTAGTATATGGGACAGGGGATTTGGTCAGCCCCAGCATTTT
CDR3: CASSIWDRGFGQPQHF

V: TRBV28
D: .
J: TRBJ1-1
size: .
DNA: TGTGCCAGCAGTTCGATTCGACAGCTACGAAACACTGAAGCTTTCTTT
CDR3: CASSSIRQLRNTEAFF

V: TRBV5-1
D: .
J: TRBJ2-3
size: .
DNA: TGCGCCAGCAGCTTAGCAGGGGCAGATACGCAGTATTTT
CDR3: CASSLAGADTQYF

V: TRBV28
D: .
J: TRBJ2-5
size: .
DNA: TGTGCCAGCAGTCTCCCCCCGCGACAAGAGACCCAGTACTTC
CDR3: CASSLPPRQETQYF

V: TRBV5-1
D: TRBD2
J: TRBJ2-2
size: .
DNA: TGCGCCAGCACGATCGGCGGGAGTGTCACCGGGGAGCTGTTTTTT
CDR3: CASTIGGSVTGELFF

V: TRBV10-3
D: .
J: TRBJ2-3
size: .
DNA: TGTGCCATCAGTGAGTTGGAACTAGGTTATACGCAGTATTTT
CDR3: CAISELELGYTQYF

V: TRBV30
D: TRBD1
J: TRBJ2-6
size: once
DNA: TGTGCCTGGAGTGTACATACAGGGGGCGCTGGGGCCAACGTCCTGACTTTC
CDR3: CAWSVHTGGAGANVLTF

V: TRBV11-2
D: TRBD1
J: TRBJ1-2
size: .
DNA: TGTGCCAGCAGCCCACAGAGACAGGGCTATGGCTACACCTTC
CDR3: CASSPQRQGYGYTF

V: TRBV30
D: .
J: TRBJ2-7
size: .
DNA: TGTGCCTGGAGCCGGGACTTAAGCTCCTACGAGCAATACTTC
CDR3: CAWSRDLSSYEQYF

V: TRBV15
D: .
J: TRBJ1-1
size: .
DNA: TGTGCCACCAGCAGAGGAGGTGGGAACACTGAAGCTTTCTTT
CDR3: CATSRGGGNTEAFF

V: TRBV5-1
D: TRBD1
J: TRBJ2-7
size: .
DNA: TGCGCCAGCAGCTTCACATCGGGACAGCAATACGAGCAGTACTTC
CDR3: CASSFTSGQQYEQYF

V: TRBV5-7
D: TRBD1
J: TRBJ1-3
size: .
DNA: TGTGCCAGCAGCCTGCGACAGGGAGTTTCTGGAAACACCATATATTTT
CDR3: CASSLRQGVSGNTIYF

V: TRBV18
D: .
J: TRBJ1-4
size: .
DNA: TGTGCCAGCTCACCCGGGGCAGGGGCTGAAAAACTGTTTTTT
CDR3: CASSPGAGAEKLFF

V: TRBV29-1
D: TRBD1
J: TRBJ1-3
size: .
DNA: TGCAGTGCAAGGACAGGGGGCAGTGGAAACACCATATATTTT
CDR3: CSARTGGSGNTIYF

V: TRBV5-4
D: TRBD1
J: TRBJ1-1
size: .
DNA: TGTGCCAGCAGCTCCCCCGTGACAGGGGGGACTGAAGCTTTCTTT
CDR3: CASSSPVTGGTEAFF

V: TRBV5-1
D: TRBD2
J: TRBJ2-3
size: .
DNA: TGCGCCAGCAGCATTGGTACTAGCGGGAGCTCAGATACGCAGTATTTT
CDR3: CASSIGTSGSSDTQYF

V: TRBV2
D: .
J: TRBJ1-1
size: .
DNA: TGTGCCAGCAGTGAAGAAGGTTCGGGCACTGAAGCTTTCTTT
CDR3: CASSEEGSGTEAFF

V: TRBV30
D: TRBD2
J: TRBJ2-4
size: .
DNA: TGTGCCTGGAGTGTATGGGGGGGACTAGCCAAAAACATTCAGTACTTC
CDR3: CAWSVWGGLAKNIQYF